This is a list of T cell receptor beta chains from one sample in a study of OX40 agonist ivuxolimab in advanced cancers. Libraries were prepared by immunoSEQ multiplex PCR; TCRdb keeps only in-frame clonotypes and omits some of them. The sample includes about 78,000 clones, about 90% seen only once; the top ten take about 3%. The source was CD4+ or CD8+ T cells sorted from blood, collected in a trial of the OX40 agonist ivuxolimab. Receptors were obtained from an adult with an advanced solid tumor such as melanoma, head and neck, liver or kidney cancer. The CDR3 runs from the conserved cysteine through the conserved F or W. Clone size is stated in some rows and not others, as once, few, many or a class when expanded.

size	V	J	CDR3
.	TRBV9	TRBJ1-1	CASNGQGNTEAFF
.	TRBV6-5	TRBJ2-7	CASSYGLTPSYEQYF
.	TRBV18	TRBJ1-1	CASSPDWNTEAFF
.	TRBV5-4	TRBJ2-3	CASSYRSSSTDTQYF
.	TRBV18	TRBJ1-3	CASSPDRAGNTIYF
.	TRBV11-2	TRBJ2-4	CASSPFLLADLAKNIQYF
.	TRBV7-9	TRBJ1-1	CASSLMGAGSTEAFF
.	TRBV10-3	TRBJ2-5	CAISPLGGAEETQYF
.	TRBV18	TRBJ1-5	CASSPRPDLGGNQPQHF
.	TRBV5-1	TRBJ2-5	CASSPQGQETQYF
.	TRBV7-2	TRBJ2-7	CASSRTPSYEQYF
.	TRBV19	TRBJ2-1	CASSIWTGSFSYNEQFF
.	TRBV7-9	TRBJ2-1	CASSQRGQPAYNEQFF
.	TRBV5-1	TRBJ1-2	CASSRDRYGYTF
.	TRBV7-9	TRBJ1-5	CASSSQGGNQPQHF
.	TRBV29-1	TRBJ2-2	CSVGSNTGELFF
once	TRBV7-9	TRBJ2-7	CASSHWTSGVFEQYF
.	TRBV5-4	TRBJ2-3	CASSQDSFTDTQYF
.	TRBV6-5	TRBJ2-6	CASSYPQGIGANVLTF
.	TRBV28	TRBJ2-4	CASSLRGTDIQYF
.	TRBV9	TRBJ1-2	CASVRGLGYTF
once	TRBV7-8	TRBJ1-1	CASSLEGGSRGLAEAFF
.	TRBV29-1	TRBJ2-2	CSVRNSITGELFF
.	TRBV5-4	TRBJ2-7	CASSLGRDYEQYF
.	TRBV9	TRBJ1-1	CASSVQGYTEAFF
.	TRBV28	TRBJ1-6	CASSTPRDPSSYNSPLHF
.	TRBV6-1	TRBJ2-3	CASQLAYTDTQYF
once	TRBV25-1	TRBJ2-7	CASSEMLATYEQYF
.	TRBV2	TRBJ1-3	CASKRGQGMENTIYF
.	TRBV19	TRBJ1-4	CASTDLAQGLEKLFF
.	TRBV14	TRBJ2-1	CASSHPAGSFNEQFF
.	TRBV7-2	TRBJ2-7	CASSPLERGGAVSYEQYF
.	TRBV30	TRBJ1-2	CAWKKDTSNYGYTF
.	TRBV5-1	TRBJ2-7	CASSIQGARYEQYF
.	TRBV4-2	TRBJ2-1	CASSQDRLDEQFF
.	TRBV5-1	TRBJ2-3	CASRPGLGYGTQYF
.	TRBV5-1	TRBJ2-7	CASSWDPWQGDYEQYF
.	TRBV5-5	TRBJ1-4	CASRGTNEKLFF
.	TRBV5-4	TRBJ1-3	CASSLQGSGNTIYF
.	TRBV5-1	TRBJ2-6	CASSSGQGSGANVLTF
.	TRBV27	TRBJ2-5	CASSSGARHQETQYF
.	TRBV15	TRBJ1-2	CATSRDQGAIGYTF
.	TRBV7-2	TRBJ1-5	CASSYDPPYSNQPQHF
few	TRBV2	TRBJ1-2	CASSEQGDYGYTF
few	TRBV29-1	TRBJ2-7	CSVGGDFSYEQYF
.	TRBV7-2	TRBJ2-1	CASSLFWGPNEQFF
.	TRBV18	TRBJ2-2	CASSADYTGELFF
.	TRBV5-1	TRBJ2-3	CASRIGYADTQYF
.	TRBV7-9	TRBJ2-3	CASSLDQAPSDTQYF
.	TRBV4-1	TRBJ2-1	CASRPGTVSNEQFF
.	TRBV19	TRBJ2-1	CASSIRGQYNEQFF
.	TRBV5-4	TRBJ1-3	CASSSPEAGGNTIYF
.	TRBV2	TRBJ1-5	CASSGGGFGLGQPQHF
few	TRBV19	TRBJ1-4	CASSIVSGASEKLFF
.	TRBV27	TRBJ1-5	CATQGGGRMVTQPQHF